This T cell receptor (beta chain) is from a study of cytotoxic CD8 clonotypes in ibrutinib-treated CLL. Background on the study: Within the patient group, under 12 were relapsed/refractory and approximately 15 treatment-naive, and 17 to 18 were IGHV unmutated. Response sampling came at median around twelve months of treatment, ranging roughly 6 to 40 months.

Study results and limitations: Among the clonotypes, public ones were uncommon and contracted or held stable on treatment.

A note on this clone: Its target is unknown.

Germline CDR1 reads SGHDT; CDR2 reads YYEEEE. CDR3 length: 14 residues. Deletions cut 3 bases from V and 2 bases from J, with 12 bases between. Repertoires were generated with immunoSEQ multiplex PCR, while TCRdb's copy carries only in-frame clones and drops some. This sample has 200,000 or so clones, with 75% to 80% found just once. This clonotype was obtained from a human donor with chronic lymphocytic leukemia. The chain joins TRBV5-6 to TRBJ2-7; D gene unclear. Sequenced material: PBMCs, taken after 12 months of ibrutinib treatment. The DNA for the CDR3 is TGTGCCAGCAGCTATAACCCTGGGACCTACGAGCAGTACTTC. It codes for CASSYNPGTYEQYF.